One and the same sample provided the 22 T cell receptor beta chains below, sequenced in a study of identical twins. One entry per CDR3 protein, called by TCRdb with MiXCR from the 5' RACE reads. The sample has about 790,000 distinct CDR3 sequences, about 18% seen once. This same sample was also part of a study on T cells expressing NK-cell markers.

Sequencing was carried out using PBMCs. The receptor source for this set is a woman aged 18 to 35 in good health.

The chain recombines TRBV20-1 with TRBJ2-1; unclear D gene. The germline V and J ends were trimmed by 1 base and 6 bases, with 13 bases remaining between them. Germline loops: CDR1 DFQATT, CDR2 SNEGSKA (reference sequence). This CDR3 is built from 14 residues. CDR3 residues: CSARGAAYFNEQFF. The DNA of the CDR3 is TGCAGTGCTAGAGGGGCGGCTTACTTCAATGAGCAGTTCTTC.

The chain combines TRBV27 with TRBJ2-7; 7 nucleotides agree with TRBD2. The CDR3 consists of 15 residues. Losses at the gene ends were 1 base for V and 0 bases for J; bases not matched to a gene: 3. Germline-derived CDR1 and CDR2 are MNHEY and SMNVEV (reference sequence). DNA of the CDR3: TGTGCCAGCAGTTTATGGGGGGGGAGCTCCTACGAGCAGTACTTC. Translation: CASSLWGGSSYEQYF.

This clonotype showed up just a few times. The gene calls are TRBV5-1 and TRBJ2-7; 7 nucleotides line up with TRBD1. Germline CDR1 and CDR2: SGHRS and YFSETQ. Trimming cost V 1 base and J 3 bases; bases outside gene matches: 4. CDR3 length equals 14 residues. The CDR3 bases are TGCGCCAGCAGCTTGAACGCAGGGGGCTACGAGCAGTACTTC. Protein sequence: CASSLNAGGYEQYF.

This clonotype occurred a few times. J is TRBJ1-2 and V is TRBV6-1; no firm D call. CDR1 is MNHNS and CDR2 is SASEGT in the germline V gene. With 6 bases removed from V and 4 bases from J, the gap between germline ends came to 15 bases. The CDR3 extends over 14 amino acids. DNA for the CDR3: TGTGCCAGCAGGGGCCGAGTGAAGGTCTATGGCTACACCTTC. Translated, it gives CASRGRVKVYGYTF.

The V gene is TRBV18, the J gene TRBJ2-3, with D maybe TRBD1 (5 bases). CDR3 length: 19 amino acids. The germline gives CDR1 KGHSH, CDR2 LQKENI. Trimming took 6 bases from V and 1 from J, leaving 26 bases between them. DNA of the CDR3: TGTGCCAGCTCCCGAAAGACAGAAACTCTACCCATCGGCACAGATACGCAGTATTTT. This translates into CASSRKTETLPIGTDTQYF.

This clonotype was detected a few times. J is TRBJ2-3 and V is TRBV20-1; a possible D gene is TRBD2 (5 bases). The CDR3 sequence is 12 residues long. Trimming took 7 bases from V and 3 from J, leaving 11 bases between them. Per the germline V gene, CDR1 is DFQATT and CDR2 is SNEGSKA (reference sequence). The CDR3 DNA follows: TGCAGTGTCCCGGGATCAACAGATACGCAGTATTTT. It codes for CSVPGSTDTQYF.

The V call is TRBV5-1, the J call TRBJ2-7; D tentatively reads TRBD1 or TRBD2 (5 bases each). V lost 4 bases to trimming and J lost 5 bases, with 16 bases between them. Germline V lookup: CDR1 SGHRS, CDR2 YFSETQ. The CDR3 runs 14 residues. CDR3: CASSPGIKRHEQYF. CDR3 nucleotides: TGCGCCAGCAGCCCAGGGATTAAGCGGCACGAGCAGTACTTC.

The chain joins TRBV6-1 to TRBJ2-2; D is perhaps TRBD1 (6 bases). Trimming shortened V by 6 bases and J by 6 bases, and 11 bases separated the two germline ends. The germline gives CDR1 MNHNS, CDR2 SASEGT. The CDR3 sequence is 13 residues long. CDR3 sequence: CASRLRGSGELFF. For the CDR3, the DNA is TGTGCCAGCAGACTCAGGGGTTCCGGGGAGCTGTTTTTT.

This clonotype was detected a few times. The chain joins TRBV10-3 to TRBJ2-3; 8 nucleotides match TRBD2. In germline, CDR1 is ENHRY, CDR2 SYGVKD. CDR3 length: 17 residues. V shed 4 bases, J shed 0 bases, and the junction held 9 bases outside the gene matches. CDR3 sequence: CAISGLAGQTSTDTQYF. The CDR3, as DNA: TGTGCCATCAGTGGCCTAGCGGGCCAAACTAGCACAGATACGCAGTATTTT.

This clonotype was observed a few times. The chain carries TRBV14 and TRBJ2-1; 7 bases line up with TRBD2. The CDR3 contains 13 residues. Germline CDR1 SGHDN, CDR2 FVKESK. Trimming at V came to 2 bases and at J to 9 bases, leaving 4 bases not matched to a gene. CDR3 sequence: CASSQLSGGEQFF. In DNA, the CDR3 is TGTGCCAGCAGCCAACTTTCGGGGGGTGAGCAGTTCTTC.

This clonotype occurred a few times. V and J are TRBV20-1 and TRBJ2-1, with 9 bases aligning to TRBD2. The V and J ends lost 6 bases and 0 bases, in that order; junction bases with no gene match: 9. There are 16 residues in the CDR3. CDR1 is DFQATT and CDR2 is SNEGSKA in the germline V gene (reference sequence). CDR3 in amino acids: CSAESGLADSYNEQFF. The CDR3 nucleotides read TGCAGTGCAGAATCGGGACTAGCAGACTCCTACAATGAGCAGTTCTTC.

V is TRBV27 and J is TRBJ2-5, with TRBD2 identical over 7 bases. CDR3 length equals 13 residues. The germline V gene encodes CDR1 MNHEY and CDR2 SMNVEV (reference sequence). V shed 7 bases, J shed 2 bases, and the junction held 4 bases outside the gene matches. CDR3 loop: CASKSGVQETQYF. DNA for the CDR3: TGTGCCAGCAAGAGCGGGGTTCAAGAGACCCAGTACTTC.

The chain employs TRBV21-1 and TRBJ1-1. TRBV21-1 is a listed pseudogene. There are 15 residues in the CDR3. The CDR3 DNA sequence: TGTGCCAGCAGCAAGGCAGCGGGGATGAACACTGAAGCTTTCTTT. Its protein is CASSKAAGMNTEAFF.

The rearrangement links TRBV27 to TRBJ2-5, with D hard to call. Germline V gene data show CDR1 as MNHEY and CDR2 as SMNVEV (reference sequence). The CDR3 is 13 amino acids. V lost 6 bases and J lost 5, with 13 bases in between. DNA of the CDR3: TGTGCCAGCAGCCCTCCTAATCTGGAGACCCAGTACTTC. It is translated as CASSPPNLETQYF.

The chain recombines TRBV5-1 with TRBJ2-7; TRBD2 matches 8 bases. Germline V gene lookup returns CDR1 SGHRS and CDR2 YFSETQ. With V trimmed by 0 bases and J by 2 bases, 4 bases remained unmatched. There are 15 residues in the CDR3. In DNA, the CDR3 is TGCGCCAGCAGCTTGGATGGTAGCGGGACCTACGAGCAGTACTTC. It is translated as CASSLDGSGTYEQYF.

This clonotype was seen just once. The chain is built from TRBV3-1 and TRBJ2-4, with D perhaps TRBD1 (5 bases). Trimming left V 1 base short and J 9 bases short, with 10 bases between. In germline, CDR1 is LGHDT, CDR2 YNNKEL (reference sequence). The CDR3 is made up of 13 amino acids. The CDR3 coding sequence is TGTGCCAGCAGCCAAGTGGACACCGGCATTCAGTACTTC. Translated, it gives CASSQVDTGIQYF.

CDR3 nucleotide sequence: TGTGCCAGCAGCTTAGCTCCAGCGGGAGCTGGAACAGATACGCAGTATTTT. This gives the protein CASSLAPAGAGTDTQYF. This chain connects TRBV5-6 to TRBJ2-3; 8 positions match TRBD2. CDR1 is SGHDT and CDR2 is YYEEEE in the germline V gene. This CDR3 is built from 17 residues. Trimming cost V 2 bases and J 3 bases; bases outside gene matches: 11.

This clonotype was recorded a few times. This chain links TRBV11-2 with TRBJ2-2; 11 bases map to TRBD2. The CDR3 consists of 16 residues. Germline CDR1 SGHAT, CDR2 FQNNGV. The V segment lost 5 bases and the J segment 5 bases; nucleotides outside the gene matches: 7. CDR3 nucleotide sequence: TGTGCCAGCAGCCCCGAACTAGCGGGGGTAACCGGGGAGCTGTTTTTT. Translated, it gives CASSPELAGVTGELFF. The whole variable domain, remainder taken from reference TRBV11-2 and TRBJ2-2, is EAGVAQSPRYKIIEKRQSVAFWCNPISGHATLYWYQQILGQGPKLLIQFQNNGVVDDSQLPKDRFSAERLKGVDSTLKIQPAKLEDSAVYLCASSPELAGVTGELFFGEGSRLTVL.

This rearrangement joins TRBV5-4 to TRBJ2-7, with 13 bases matching TRBD2. Germline CDR1 SGHNT, CDR2 YYREEE (reference sequence). The CDR3 has 16 residues. V dropped 3 bases and J dropped 2; count of bases not matched to a gene: 5. This chain's CDR3 is CASSSTGLAGAYEQYF. The CDR3 DNA follows: TGTGCCAGCAGCTCCACTGGACTAGCGGGAGCCTACGAGCAGTACTTC.

This clonotype has more than one count but fewer than ten. CDR3 sequence (DNA): TGCAGTGCCGAAATTAGTCCCGGACAGGGGGTTTCTGGGGCCAACGTCCTGACTTTC. This translates into CSAEISPGQGVSGANVLTF. The V and J genes are TRBV20-1 and TRBJ2-6; 10 nucleotides align to TRBD1. CDR1 and CDR2 (germline): DFQATT, SNEGSKA (reference sequence). With 6 bases clipped from V and 1 base from J, the junction kept 15 bases outside the gene matches. The CDR3 consists of 19 residues.

The chain has TRBV20-1 and TRBJ2-7; 8 bases are a match to TRBD2. This CDR3 has 16 residues. The germline V gene encodes CDR1 DFQATT and CDR2 SNEGSKA (reference sequence). V lost 0 bases and J lost 4; bases outside the gene matches: 11. The CDR3 region is CSARDREAGVLYEQYF. The DNA for the CDR3 is TGCAGTGCTAGAGATCGGGAAGCGGGAGTCCTATACGAGCAGTACTTC.

This clonotype showed up just a few times. The chain uses TRBV24-1 and TRBJ1-6; D unclear. The V end lost 4 bases, the J end lost 14 bases, and 11 bases lay between the germline ends. The CDR3 covers 12 residues. Germline CDR1 KGHDR, CDR2 SFDVKD. CDR3 protein: CATSDGEGALHF. Here the CDR3 DNA reads TGTGCCACCAGTGACGGCGAGGGTGCCCTCCACTTT.